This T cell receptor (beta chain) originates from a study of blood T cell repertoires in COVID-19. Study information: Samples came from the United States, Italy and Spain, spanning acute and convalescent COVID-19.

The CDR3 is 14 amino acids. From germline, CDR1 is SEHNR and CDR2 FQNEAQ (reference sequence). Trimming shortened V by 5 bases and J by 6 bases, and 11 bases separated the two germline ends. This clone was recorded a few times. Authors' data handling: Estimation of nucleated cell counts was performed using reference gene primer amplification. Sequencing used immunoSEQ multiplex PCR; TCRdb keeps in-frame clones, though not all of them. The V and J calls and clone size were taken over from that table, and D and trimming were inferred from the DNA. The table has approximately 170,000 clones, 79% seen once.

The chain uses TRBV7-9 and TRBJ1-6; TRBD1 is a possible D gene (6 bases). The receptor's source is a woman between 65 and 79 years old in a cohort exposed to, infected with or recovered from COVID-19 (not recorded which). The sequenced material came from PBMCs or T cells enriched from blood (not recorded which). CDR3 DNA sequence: TGTGCCAGCAGCCAGGGGTGGGGTAATTCACCCCTCCACTTT. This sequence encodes CASSQGWGNSPLHF.